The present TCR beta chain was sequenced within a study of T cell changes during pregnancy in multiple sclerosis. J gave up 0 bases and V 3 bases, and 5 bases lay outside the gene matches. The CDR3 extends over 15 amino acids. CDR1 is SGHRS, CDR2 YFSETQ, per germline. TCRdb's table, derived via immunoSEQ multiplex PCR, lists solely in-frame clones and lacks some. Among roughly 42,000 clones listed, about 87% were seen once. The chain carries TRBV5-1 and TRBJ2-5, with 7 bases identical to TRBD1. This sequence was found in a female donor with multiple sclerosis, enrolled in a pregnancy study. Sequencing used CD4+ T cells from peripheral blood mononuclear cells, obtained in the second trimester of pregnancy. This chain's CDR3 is CASSSMTGYQETQYF. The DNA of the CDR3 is TGCGCCAGCAGCTCGATGACAGGGTACCAAGAGACCCAGTACTTC.